This T cell receptor (beta chain) was identified during a study of breast tumors, draining lymph nodes, adjacent tissues. The study's findings and limits: Tumor repertoires ranked between lymph nodes and nontumor tissue in diversity, with V and J gene preferences.

TCRdb re-derived calls from the multiplex PCR reads in MiXCR, one entry per CDR3 protein. Here the sample spans about 52,000 distinct CDR3 sequences, 42% being singletons. CDR3 length: 17 residues. The germline gives CDR1 SGHVS, CDR2 FQNEAQ. The table lists this clonotype with many counts. Its antigen is not identified. A much larger clone differs by one base, so this may be a read error. The chain carries TRBV7-8 and TRBJ2-3; 8 bases line up with TRBD1. The source is a female donor with breast cancer. Some clones in this sample may be carry-over from other donors' samples. The sequencing input was breast tumor tissue. The CDR3 DNA sequence: TGTGCCAGCAGCTTCGGACAGGGTGGATTTTCCGCAGATCCGCAGTATTTT. It encodes CASSFGQGGFSADPQYF. Full variable domain (missing parts from reference TRBV7-8 and TRBJ2-3): GAGVSQSPRYKVAKRGQDVALRCDPISGHVSLFWYQQALGQGPEFLTYFQNEAQLDKSGLPSDRFFAERPEGSVSTLKIQRTQQEDSAVYLCASSFGQGGFSADPQYFGPGTRLTVL.